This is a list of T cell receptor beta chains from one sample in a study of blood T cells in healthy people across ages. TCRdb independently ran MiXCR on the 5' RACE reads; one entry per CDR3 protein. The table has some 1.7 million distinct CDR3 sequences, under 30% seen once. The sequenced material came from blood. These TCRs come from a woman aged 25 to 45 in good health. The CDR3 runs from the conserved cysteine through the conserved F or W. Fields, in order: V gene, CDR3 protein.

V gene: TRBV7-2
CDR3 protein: CASSLAGTTQETQYF

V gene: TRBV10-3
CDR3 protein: CAIKEQGHSEYGYTF

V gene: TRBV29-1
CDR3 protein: CSVEDSGGQGEQYF

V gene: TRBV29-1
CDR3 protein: CSVEVGSTNTRYF

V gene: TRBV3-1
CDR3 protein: CASSRTGTGNGYTF

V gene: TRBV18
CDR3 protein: CASSVGVGTQYF

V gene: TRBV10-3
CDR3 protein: CAISELQSNEQFF

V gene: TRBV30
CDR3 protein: CAWSAGSKEQYF

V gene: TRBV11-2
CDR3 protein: CAGSLAGLSNQPQHF

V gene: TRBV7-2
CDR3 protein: CASRIRSGPPNNEQYF

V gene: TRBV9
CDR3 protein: CASSVESARQQPQHF

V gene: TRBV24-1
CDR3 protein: CATSDPAGNQETQYF

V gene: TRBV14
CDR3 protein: CASSYRGDPYNEQFF

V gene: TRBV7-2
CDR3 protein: CASSLAVGGGKNIQYF

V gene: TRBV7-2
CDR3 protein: CASSQSGTGSYEQYF

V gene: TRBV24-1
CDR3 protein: CATSESNQPQHF

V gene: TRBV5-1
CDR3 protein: CASSLYGADTQYF

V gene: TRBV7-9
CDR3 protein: CASSLVVAPETQYF

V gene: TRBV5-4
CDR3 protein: CASSPGTSTNTGELFF

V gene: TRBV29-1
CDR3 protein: CSVLPLLGRAATEAFF

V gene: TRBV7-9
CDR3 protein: CASGRGGASGANVLTF

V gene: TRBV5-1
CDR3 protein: CTSSFLAGGSTDTQYF

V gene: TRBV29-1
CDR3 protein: CSVEMQYNEQFF

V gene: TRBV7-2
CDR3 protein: CASSLSSGIINEQFF

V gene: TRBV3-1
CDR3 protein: CASSQDRVGEQFF

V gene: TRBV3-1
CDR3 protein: CASSRDLGDFPLHF

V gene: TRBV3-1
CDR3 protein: CASSRVGGSQETQYF

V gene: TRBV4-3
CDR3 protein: CASTLWGQPYVDTQYF

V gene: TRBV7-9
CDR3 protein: CAPGTSQYF